The next 21 T cell receptor beta chains were all read from a single sample in a study of preoperative IRX-2 immunotherapy in early breast cancer. Treatment of the sample: preoperative locoregional IRX-2 cytokine immunotherapy. Clones were read by immunoSEQ multiplex PCR, and TCRdb kept only the in-frame ones, dropping some. The repertoire holds approximately 96,000 clones, around 86% seen once, with about 2.1% in the top ten. The starting material was tumor tissue, obtained after IRX-2 immunotherapy. The receptors derive from a human donor with breast cancer.

The chain employs TRBV11-3 and TRBJ1-3; no firm D call. CDR1 and CDR2 (germline): SGHNT, YENEEA. This CDR3 is 14 amino acids long. The V and J ends lost 3 bases and 8 bases respectively, with 14 bases between them. CDR3 loop: CASSLDWVGDTIYF. As DNA, the CDR3 is TGTGCCAGCAGCTTGGATTGGGTTGGCGACACCATATATTTT.

In DNA form, the CDR3 reads TGTGCCAGCATGTCCGGACGGGCCGACACCATATATTTT. This sequence encodes CASMSGRADTIYF. V usage is TRBV7-4 and J usage is TRBJ1-3, with D hard to call. The CDR3 consists of 13 residues. Between the trimmed V and J ends, which lost 7 bases and 8 bases, there was a span of 15 bases. Germline lookup yields CDR1 SGHVT and CDR2 SQSDAQ. Looking up the rest from reference TRBV7-4 and TRBJ1-3 gives the full variable domain: GAGVSQSPRYKVAKRGRDVALRCDSISGHVTLYWYRQTLGQGSEVLTYSQSDAQRDKSGRPSGRFSAERPERSVSTLKIQRTEQGDSAVYLCASMSGRADTIYFGEGSWLTVV.

V and J are TRBV12-5 and TRBJ2-1; 14 bases agree with TRBD2. The trim removed 3 bases at V and 8 bases at J, leaving 9 bases unmatched. CDR1 and CDR2 from the germline V gene are LGHNT and FRNRAP. This CDR3 region has 17 residues. For the CDR3, the DNA is TGTGCTAGTGGTTTTGCACGACTAGCGGGAGGGAGGGATGAGCAGTTCTTC. Protein sequence: CASGFARLAGGRDEQFF.

The chain is built from TRBV6-8 and TRBJ2-1; 14 positions agree with TRBD2. The CDR3 has 12 residues. J gave up 9 bases and V 9 bases, and 1 base lay outside the gene matches. Looked up from germline, CDR1 is MNHGY and CDR2 is SAAAGT. The CDR3, as DNA: TGTGCCAGTGGACTAGCGGGAGGTGAGCAGTTCTTC. Its translation is CASGLAGGEQFF.

V gene TRBV19 combines with J gene TRBJ1-1; tentatively, D is TRBD1 (6 bases). The germline V gene encodes CDR1 LNHDA and CDR2 SQIVND (reference sequence). V lost 6 bases and J lost 5, with 19 bases in between. CDR3 length equals 15 residues. DNA of the CDR3: TGTGCCAGTAGCATCGGCAGGGGACTGGGGACTGAAGCTTTCTTT. Translating gives CASSIGRGLGTEAFF. Based on the CDR3 plus reference TRBV19 and TRBJ1-1, the full variable domain is DGGITQSPKYLFRKEGQNVTLSCEQNLNHDAMYWYRQDPGQGLRLIYYSQIVNDFQKGDIAEGYSVSREKKESFPLTVTSAQKNPTAFYLCASSIGRGLGTEAFFGQGTRLTVV.

The chain uses TRBV11-3 and TRBJ1-3; 7 nucleotides align to TRBD1. This CDR3 spans 15 amino acids. Trimming at V came to 5 bases and at J to 4 bases, leaving 8 bases not matched to a gene. Per the germline V gene, CDR1 is SGHNT and CDR2 is YENEEA. In nucleotides, the CDR3 is TGTGCCAGCAGCCCGACAGGGTTTGGGGGAAACACCATATATTTT. Protein sequence: CASSPTGFGGNTIYF.

The chain links TRBV5-1 to TRBJ1-6; a possible D gene is TRBD1 (6 bases). The ends were cut back, 6 bases at V and 9 bases at J, with 16 bases in the middle. Germline lookup yields CDR1 SGHRS and CDR2 YFSETQ. The CDR3 runs 14 residues. CDR3 sequence (DNA): TGCGCCAGCACTGGAGGGGGAGGGGGTTCACCCCTCCACTTT. The encoded protein is CASTGGGGGSPLHF.

The V and J genes are TRBV6-8 and TRBJ2-2, with 9 bases matching TRBD2. Germline V gene data show CDR1 as MNHGY and CDR2 as SAAAGT. J lost 4 bases, V lost 11 bases, and 11 bases had no gene match. The CDR3 totals 15 residues. For the CDR3, the DNA is TGTGCCGTCTTAGTAGCGGGAGCGGTCACCGGGGAGCTGTTTTTT. This gives the protein CAVLVAGAVTGELFF.

This chain connects TRBV30 to TRBJ1-5; the D gene is possibly TRBD1 (5 bases). Germline CDR1 reads GTSNPN; CDR2 reads SVGIG (reference sequence). Trimming removed 2 bases from V and 7 bases from J, with 18 bases in between. This CDR3 region has 15 residues. Written as DNA, the CDR3 is TGTGCCTGGAGTCGAGGGGAGGCGGGTGTCCAGCCCCAGCATTTT. Translating gives CAWSRGEAGVQPQHF. Using reference TRBV30 and TRBJ1-5 for the parts outside the CDR3, the full variable domain is SQTIHQWPATLVQPVGSPLSLECTVEGTSNPNLYWYRQAAGRGLQLLFYSVGIGQISSEVPQNLSASRPQDRQFILSSKKLLLSDSGFYLCAWSRGEAGVQPQHFGDGTRLSIL.

V and J are TRBV19 and TRBJ2-5, with D possibly matching TRBD2 (5 bases). Germline loops: CDR1 LNHDA, CDR2 SQIVND (reference sequence). The germline V and J ends were trimmed by 5 bases and 2 bases, with 12 bases remaining between them. CDR3 length: 14 amino acids. CDR3 region: CASSPRSGQETQYF. DNA for the CDR3: TGTGCCAGTAGTCCCCGCAGCGGACAAGAGACCCAGTACTTC.

The rearrangement links TRBV6-8 to TRBJ2-1; 8 nucleotides line up with TRBD2. Germline V lookup: CDR1 MNHGY, CDR2 SAAAGT. This CDR3 has 14 residues. Trimming at V came to 6 bases and at J to 2 bases, leaving 3 bases not matched to a gene. In DNA, the CDR3 is TGTGCCAGCAGGGAGCGGGAGACCTACAATGAGCAGTTCTTC. Amino acids: CASRERETYNEQFF.

The V gene is TRBV6-8, the J gene TRBJ1-5; D gene unclear. CDR1 is MNHGY, CDR2 SAAAGT, per germline. V gave up 5 bases and J gave up 0 bases, with 5 bases separating them. There are 13 residues in the CDR3. The CDR3 DNA reads as TGTGCCAGCAGTCGCAGTAGCAATCAGCCCCAGCATTTT. Its protein is CASSRSSNQPQHF.

V and J are TRBV30 and TRBJ2-1; D not certain. V was pared by 4 bases and J by 10 bases, with 14 bases between. CDR1 is GTSNPN, CDR2 SVGIG, per germline (reference sequence). The CDR3 covers 12 residues. This CDR3 is CAWTYTGGEQFF. The CDR3 bases are TGTGCCTGGACCTACACGGGTGGCGAGCAGTTCTTC.

The chain combines TRBV28 with TRBJ1-2, with a tentative D call TRBD1 (6 bases). V was clipped by 6 bases and J by 1 base, with 21 bases between them. Per the germline V gene, CDR1 is MDHEN and CDR2 is SYDVKM. The CDR3 is 17 residues long. The CDR3 nucleotides read TGTGCCAGCAGGGTAGTCGGACAGAGCACCTTTAACTATGGCTACACCTTC. Its protein is CASRVVGQSTFNYGYTF.

V gene TRBV5-1 combines with J gene TRBJ2-5, with a tentative D call TRBD2 (5 bases). The CDR3 is 16 amino acids. Germline V gene sequence: CDR1 SGHRS, CDR2 YFSETQ. Trimming left V 2 bases short and J 2 bases short, with 16 bases between. CDR3 sequence reads: CASSLGSRPDQETQYF. The CDR3 DNA sequence: TGCGCCAGCAGCTTAGGGAGCCGGCCGGATCAAGAGACCCAGTACTTC.

This chain uses TRBV5-1 with TRBJ2-6; TRBD2 might be the D (6 bases). Trimming shortened V by 3 bases and J by 1 base, and 23 bases separated the two germline ends. Germline V gene data show CDR1 as SGHRS and CDR2 as YFSETQ. The CDR3 spans 20 residues. CDR3 amino acids: CASSSQGLSNYLSGANVLTF. The CDR3 region has the DNA TGCGCCAGCAGCTCGCAGGGACTCAGTAATTATTTATCTGGGGCCAACGTCCTGACTTTC.

The chain uses TRBV4-1 and TRBJ2-5; D ambiguous. The CDR3 has 15 residues. Germline CDR1 and CDR2: MGHRA and YSYEKL. Trimming took 4 bases from V and 5 from J, leaving 17 bases between them. The CDR3 coding sequence is TGCGCCAGCAGCCCCGAGCAAGGGTTAAGGGAGACCCAGTACTTC. Translating it yields CASSPEQGLRETQYF.

This chain uses TRBV11-1 with TRBJ1-1, with 11 positions matching TRBD1. The length of the CDR3 is 14 residues. With V trimmed by 5 bases and J by 7 bases, 6 bases remained unmatched. Germline V CDR1 and CDR2: SGHAT, FQDESV (reference sequence). CDR3 region: CASSIGQGASEAFF. The CDR3 DNA reads as TGTGCCAGCAGCATTGGACAGGGGGCGAGTGAAGCTTTCTTT.

Only a few counts were recorded for this clone. This chain connects TRBV11-3 to TRBJ2-5, with 13 nucleotides matching TRBD2. The CDR3 totals 17 residues. The V gene end was trimmed by 3 bases and the J gene end by 4 bases; junction bases not matched to a gene: 8. From germline, CDR1 is SGHNT and CDR2 YENEEA. The CDR3 protein is CASSLKGLAGRGETQYF. The CDR3 coding sequence is TGTGCCAGCAGCTTGAAGGGACTAGCGGGAAGGGGAGAGACCCAGTACTTC.

The chain links TRBV6-8 to TRBJ1-4; unclear D gene. V lost 5 bases and J 0 bases, leaving 10 bases between the germline ends. The CDR3 has 15 residues. The germline CDR1 and CDR2 sequences are MNHGY and SAAAGT. The CDR3 here is CASSEGGATNEKLFF. CDR3 DNA sequence: TGTGCCAGCAGTGAGGGTGGCGCAACTAATGAAAAACTGTTTTTT.

The chain couples TRBV10-2 to TRBJ1-1; TRBD1 aligns across 8 bases. J was trimmed by 7 bases and V by 2 bases; bases with no gene match: 6. The CDR3 runs to 14 residues. Looked up from germline, CDR1 is WSHSY and CDR2 is SAAADI. The CDR3 here is CASSEQGAGGEAFF. The CDR3 nucleotides are TGCGCCAGCAGTGAGCAGGGGGCCGGAGGTGAAGCTTTCTTT.